The 22 T cell receptor beta chains listed next were all sequenced from one sample in a study of early T cells in non-severe SARS-CoV-2 infection. TCRdb itself ran the 5' RACE reads through MiXCR, one entry per CDR3 protein. The table shows roughly 56,000 distinct CDR3 sequences, with roughly 16% occurring only once. The material sequenced was whole blood, taken at baseline. These receptors were taken from an adult who was a healthcare worker with PCR-confirmed SARS-CoV-2 infection or an uninfected control (not recorded which).

This clonotype has just a few counts. The genes are TRBV4-2 and TRBJ1-2, with D maybe TRBD1 (6 bases). V was trimmed by 3 bases and J by 3 bases, leaving 8 bases between them. This CDR3 has 13 residues. CDR1 and CDR2 from the germline V gene are LGHNA and YNFKEQ. CDR3 amino acids: CASSQAGDYGYTF. DNA of the CDR3: TGTGCCAGCAGCCAGGCAGGGGACTATGGCTACACCTTC.

The CDR3 region has the DNA TGTGCCACCAGCAGGCCCCTAGCGGAGCGATACAATGAGCAGTTCTTC. It encodes CATSRPLAERYNEQFF. The chain couples TRBV15 to TRBJ2-1; the match to TRBD2 covers 7 bases. Germline CDR1 and CDR2: LNHNV and YYDKDF (reference sequence). CDR3 length: 16 residues. Trimming at V came to 3 bases and at J to 4 bases, leaving 9 bases not matched to a gene. Full variable domain (outside the CDR3, taken from reference TRBV15 and TRBJ2-1): DAMVIQNPRYQVTQFGKPVTLSCSQTLNHNVMYWYQQKSSQAPKLLFHYYDKDFNNEADTPDNFQSRRPNTSFCFLDIRSPGLGDTAMYLCATSRPLAERYNEQFFGPGTRLTVL.

The chain has TRBV12-3 or TRBV12-4 and TRBJ1-1; D ambiguous. The CDR3 has 13 residues. Between the trimmed V and J ends, which lost 3 bases and 1 base, there was a span of 6 bases. The CDR3 DNA follows: TGTGCCAGCAGTTTCGGTCGGAACACTGAAGCTTTCTTT. It is translated as CASSFGRNTEAFF.

The table lists this clonotype with a few counts. The rearrangement links TRBV11-2 to TRBJ2-2, with D possibly being TRBD1 (5 bases). Germline V lookup: CDR1 SGHAT, CDR2 FQNNGV. The germline V and J ends were trimmed by 8 bases and 7 bases, with 20 bases remaining between them. The length of the CDR3 is 15 residues. CDR3 protein: CASSPLGAIGGELFF. As DNA, the CDR3 is TGTGCCAGCTCCCCTCTTGGGGCGATTGGCGGGGAGCTGTTTTTT.

This clonotype was seen at least ten times. This chain connects TRBV12-3 or TRBV12-4 to TRBJ2-5, with 7 bases matching TRBD2. V trimming: 6 bases; J trimming: 5 bases; junction bases outside the gene matches: 9. CDR3 length equals 14 residues. The CDR3 DNA is TGTGCCAGCAGCCGTACGGGGGGAGGGGAGACCCAGTACTTC. Protein product: CASSRTGGGETQYF.

The J gene is TRBJ2-7, the V gene TRBV18; perhaps TRBD1 as D (6 bases). V was clipped by 3 bases and J by 3 bases, with 9 bases between them. The germline CDR1 and CDR2 sequences are KGHSH and LQKENI. The CDR3 length is 13 residues. CDR3 loop: CASSPNRDYEQYF. For the CDR3, the DNA is TGTGCCAGCTCACCGAACAGGGACTACGAGCAGTACTTC.

This clonotype came up a few times. The genes are TRBV5-4 and TRBJ2-7; 7 bases line up with TRBD1. Per germline, CDR1 SGHNT and CDR2 YYREEE (reference sequence). Losses at the gene ends were 2 bases for V and 3 bases for J; bases not matched to a gene: 8. This CDR3 is built from 15 residues. CDR3 nucleotide sequence: TGTGCCAGCAGCTTCCCTGACAGGGCGAACTACGAGCAGTACTTC. Translated, it gives CASSFPDRANYEQYF. The entire variable domain, with the rest obtained from reference TRBV5-4 and TRBJ2-7, is as follows: ETGVTQSPTHLIKTRGQQVTLRCSSQSGHNTVSWYQQALGQGPQFIFQYYREEENGRGNFPPRFSGLQFPNYSSELNVNALELDDSALYLCASSFPDRANYEQYFGPGTRLTVT.

This clonotype was seen many times. CDR3 nucleotides: TGTGCCAGCAGCTTGACAGCCAATCAGCCCCAGCATTTT. Encoded protein: CASSLTANQPQHF. J is TRBJ1-5 and V is TRBV7-3, with D perhaps matching TRBD1 (5 bases). The CDR3 has 13 amino acids. Trimming shortened V by 3 bases and J by 3 bases, and 6 bases separated the two germline ends. The germline CDR1 and CDR2 sequences are SGHTA and FQGTGA. The whole variable domain, filled in from reference TRBV7-3 and TRBJ1-5, reads GAGVSQTPSNKVTEKGKYVELRCDPISGHTALYWYRQSLGQGPEFLIYFQGTGAADDSGLPNDRFFAVRPEGSVSTLKIQRTERGDSAVYLCASSLTANQPQHFGDGTRLSIL.

The chain carries TRBV6-5 and TRBJ2-7; D ambiguous. V lost 7 bases and J 4 bases, leaving 14 bases between the germline ends. The length of the CDR3 is 13 residues. In germline, CDR1 is MNHEY, CDR2 SVGAGI. CDR3 sequence (DNA): TGTGCCAGCACATCACCCTATGGGTACGAGCAGTACTTC. This gives the protein CASTSPYGYEQYF.

This sequence joins TRBV20-1 and TRBJ2-7; TRBD1 aligns across 10 bases. Germline lookup yields CDR1 DFQATT and CDR2 SNEGSKA (reference sequence). V shed 2 bases and J 4 bases; nucleotides not matched to a gene: 8. The CDR3 loop spans 15 amino acids. The chain's CDR3 is CSARPIGTGVYEQYF. In DNA, the CDR3 is TGCAGTGCTAGACCTATAGGGACAGGGGTGTACGAGCAGTACTTC.

This clonotype was observed a few times. The chain combines TRBV19 with TRBJ2-1; D is possibly TRBD1 or TRBD2 (6 bases each). Per germline, CDR1 LNHDA and CDR2 SQIVND (reference sequence). CDR3 length: 15 amino acids. V lost 7 bases to trimming and J lost 2 bases, with 15 bases between them. CDR3 in amino acids: CASTLPGAPYNEQFF. The CDR3, as DNA: TGTGCCAGTACCTTACCGGGGGCCCCCTACAATGAGCAGTTCTTC.

This clonotype was found a few times. The chain is built from TRBV28 and TRBJ2-7; D call uncertain. V gave up 8 bases and J gave up 6 bases, with 20 bases separating them. The CDR3 runs 14 residues. Germline V gives CDR1 MDHEN, CDR2 SYDVKM. The CDR3, as DNA: TGTGCCAGCGCAGGTGGCCGCCGGATTAGCGAGCAGTACTTC. Amino acid sequence: CASAGGRRISEQYF.

This clonotype was seen repeatedly, ten times or more. This chain connects TRBV6-6 to TRBJ1-2; the D is unclear. CDR3 length: 13 amino acids. The germline gives CDR1 MNHNY, CDR2 SVGAGI (reference sequence). With 2 bases removed from V and 6 bases from J, the gap between germline ends came to 10 bases. CDR3 loop: CASSYMVSDGYTF. DNA of the CDR3: TGTGCCAGCAGTTACATGGTCAGCGATGGCTACACCTTC.

In its sample, this clonotype was seen many times. The rearrangement uses TRBV10-3 and TRBJ2-2, with TRBD1 matching over 10 bases. The CDR3 extends over 15 amino acids. The germline gives CDR1 ENHRY, CDR2 SYGVKD. V trimming: 6 bases; J trimming: 0 bases; junction bases outside the gene matches: 1. CDR3 sequence: CAIRGTGANTGELFF. The CDR3 bases are TGTGCCATCAGGGGGACAGGGGCGAACACCGGGGAGCTGTTTTTT.

The sample holds many counts of this clonotype. The chain links TRBV5-5 to TRBJ2-4, with D possibly being TRBD1 or TRBD2 (5 bases each). Trimming took 0 bases from V and 1 from J, leaving 11 bases between them. The CDR3 covers 16 residues. Germline V gene data show CDR1 as SGHKS and CDR2 as YYEKEE (reference sequence). The CDR3 here is CASSLGPGTAKNIQYF. For the CDR3, the DNA is TGTGCCAGCAGCTTGGGGCCGGGGACGGCCAAAAACATTCAGTACTTC. The whole variable domain, remainder taken from reference TRBV5-5 and TRBJ2-4, is DAGVTQSPTHLIKTRGQQVTLRCSPISGHKSVSWYQQVLGQGPQFIFQYYEKEERGRGNFPDRFSARQFPNYSSELNVNALLLGDSALYLCASSLGPGTAKNIQYFGAGTRLSVL.

At least ten counts were recorded for this clonotype. V and J are TRBV3-1 and TRBJ2-3; D not certain. The CDR3 consists of 13 residues. The germline CDR1 and CDR2 sequences are LGHDT and YNNKEL (reference sequence). V lost 4 bases and J lost 1, with 6 bases in between. Written as DNA, the CDR3 is TGTGCCAGCAGCCGGCGACGCACAGATACGCAGTATTTT. It specifies CASSRRRTDTQYF.

This clonotype showed up just a few times. The rearrangement joins TRBV12-3 or TRBV12-4 to TRBJ2-1, with no clear D. The CDR3 length is 13 residues. With 6 bases removed from V and 9 bases from J, the gap between germline ends came to 15 bases. In DNA form, the CDR3 reads TGTGCCAGCAGCCACAAAAGGTGGGGTGAGCAGTTCTTC. Encoded protein: CASSHKRWGEQFF.

This clonotype occurred a few times. This chain uses TRBV20-1 with TRBJ2-1, with D possibly matching TRBD1 (6 bases). This CDR3 has 16 amino acids. CDR1 and CDR2 from the germline V gene are DFQATT and SNEGSKA (reference sequence). V gave up 3 bases and J gave up 0 bases, with 15 bases separating them. The CDR3 region has the DNA TGCAGTGCTAGTTCCCCAGGGGTCCTCTCCTACAATGAGCAGTTCTTC. The encoded protein is CSASSPGVLSYNEQFF.

The chain joins TRBV5-6 to TRBJ2-5; unclear D gene. CDR1 SGHDT and CDR2 YYEEEE come from the germline V gene. Trimming cost V 0 bases and J 5 bases, with 5 bases left between them. CDR3 length equals 12 residues. The CDR3 spells CASSLGSETQYF. CDR3 DNA: TGTGCCAGCAGCTTGGGATCGGAGACCCAGTACTTC.

The rearrangement uses TRBV3-1 and TRBJ2-1; D not certain. The germline V gene has CDR1 LGHDT and CDR2 YNNKEL (reference sequence). There are 12 residues in the CDR3. V was trimmed by 4 bases and J by 10 bases, leaving 11 bases between them. CDR3 sequence: CASSPNYREQFF. DNA for the CDR3: TGTGCCAGCAGCCCGAATTATCGAGAGCAGTTCTTC.

V is TRBV5-5 and J is TRBJ1-2; 9 bases are a match to TRBD1. Germline V gives CDR1 SGHKS, CDR2 YYEKEE (reference sequence). J gave up 0 bases and V 2 bases, and 5 bases lay outside the gene matches. The CDR3 is 16 amino acids. In DNA, the CDR3 is TGTGCCAGCAGCTTCGGACAGGGGAGGTCTAACTATGGCTACACCTTC. Protein product: CASSFGQGRSNYGYTF.

V and J are TRBV12-3 or TRBV12-4 and TRBJ2-5; 9 bases are shared with TRBD2. V lost 6 bases, J lost 2 bases, and 7 bases stayed unmatched. The CDR3 extends over 15 amino acids. CDR3 loop: CASRRIAGAQETQYF. Written as DNA, the CDR3 is TGTGCCAGCAGGCGGATAGCGGGGGCTCAAGAGACCCAGTACTTC.